Below, 31 T cell receptor beta chains from the same sample are listed, as sequenced in a study of blood T cell repertoires in COVID-19. Profiling relied on immunoSEQ multiplex PCR, and the TCRdb table lists in-frame clones only, not all of them. This sample has some 200,000 clones, with 70% to 90% found just once. The sequenced sample was peripheral blood. Receptors originate from a man aged 45 to 65 who had recovered from COVID-19.

The rearrangement joins TRBV2 to TRBJ2-2; tentative D call: TRBD2 (6 bases). Trimming removed 5 bases from V and 5 bases from J, with 12 bases in between. The germline CDR1 and CDR2 sequences are SNHLY and FYNNEI. The CDR3 is 14 residues long. The CDR3 coding sequence is TGTGCCAGCAGTTCCGGGACTCAAACCGGGGAGCTGTTTTTT. Residues: CASSSGTQTGELFF. Full variable domain (rest looked up from reference TRBV2 and TRBJ2-2): EPEVTQTPSHQVTQMGQEVILRCVPISNHLYFYWYRQILGQKVEFLVSFYNNEISEKSEIFDDQFSVERPDGSNFTLKIRSTKLEDSAMYFCASSSGTQTGELFFGEGSRLTVL.

This chain connects TRBV14 to TRBJ2-3, with 10 bases fitting TRBD2. CDR1 and CDR2 from the germline V gene are SGHDN and FVKESK. This CDR3 contains 17 residues. J lost 5 bases, V lost 1 base, and 9 bases had no gene match. Written as DNA, the CDR3 is TGTGCCAGCAGCCAAGTAGCCCGGGCTAGCGGGAGAGATACGCAGTATTTT. Translated: CASSQVARASGRDTQYF.

This clone was counted a single time. Other DNA sequences in the same sample also yield this CDR3. This chain uses TRBV5-1 with TRBJ2-7; D is unclear. V lost 2 bases to trimming and J lost 0 bases, with 9 bases between them. Germline V gene lookup returns CDR1 SGHRS and CDR2 YFSETQ. This CDR3 has 14 amino acids. The CDR3 DNA follows: TGCGCCAGCAGCTTACCGACTTCCTCCTACGAGCAGTACTTC. This gives the protein CASSLPTSSYEQYF.

The table lists this clone with many counts. J is TRBJ1-1 and V is TRBV10-1; TRBD1 is a possible D gene (5 bases). The germline V gene has CDR1 WNHNN and CDR2 SYGVQD (reference sequence). Trimming removed 0 bases at V and 4 bases at J, with 12 bases between. This CDR3 is built from 15 residues. In DNA, the CDR3 is TGCGCCAGCAGTGAGTCGCCGGACACGTTCACTGAAGCTTTCTTT. Its protein is CASSESPDTFTEAFF.

The gene calls are TRBV19 and TRBJ2-3; TRBD1 aligns across 8 bases. Germline trimming cut 6 bases from V and 5 bases from J; bases unmatched to any gene: 7. CDR3 length: 14 amino acids. Germline loops: CDR1 LNHDA, CDR2 SQIVND (reference sequence). CDR3 nucleotides: TGTGCCAGTAGGGACAGGGAAAGGGGAGATACGCAGTATTTT. As protein: CASRDRERGDTQYF.

V and J are TRBV18 and TRBJ2-5, with D perhaps matching TRBD1 (5 bases). Germline values: CDR1 KGHSH, CDR2 LQKENI. V was trimmed by 3 bases and J by 5 bases, leaving 10 bases between them. The CDR3 runs to 13 residues. CDR3 region: CASSPKGMETQYF. CDR3 DNA sequence: TGTGCCAGCTCACCCAAGGGGATGGAGACCCAGTACTTC. The full variable domain, in which reference TRBV18 and TRBJ2-5 provide the parts outside the CDR3, is NAGVMQNPRHLVRRRGQEARLRCSPMKGHSHVYWYRQLPEEGLKFMVYLQKENIIDESGMPKERFSAEFPKEGPSILRIQQVVRGDSAAYFCASSPKGMETQYFGPGTRLLVL.

The rearrangement joins TRBV14 to TRBJ2-5, with D tentatively TRBD2 (5 bases). Per the germline V gene, CDR1 is SGHDN and CDR2 is FVKESK. The CDR3 has 14 amino acids. Trimming shortened V by 1 base and J by 0 bases, and 6 bases separated the two germline ends. The CDR3 reads CASSQAGNQETQYF. Written as DNA, the CDR3 is TGTGCCAGCAGCCAAGCGGGGAACCAAGAGACCCAGTACTTC.

The V and J genes are TRBV6-2 or TRBV6-3 and TRBJ2-1; the match to TRBD1 covers 11 bases. The V gene end was trimmed by 4 bases and the J gene end by 8 bases; junction bases not matched to a gene: 4. CDR1 is MNHEY, CDR2 SVGEGT, per germline. There are 14 residues in the CDR3. The CDR3 spells CASSWTGGNYEQFF. Here the CDR3 DNA reads TGTGCCAGCAGTTGGACAGGGGGCAACTATGAGCAGTTCTTC.

CDR3 coding DNA: TGTGCCAGCAGTTCCCACTCTGGGGCCAACGTCCTGACTTTC. Its protein product is CASSSHSGANVLTF. The chain carries TRBV27 and TRBJ2-6; D gene unclear. The CDR3 has 14 amino acids. V gave up 4 bases and J gave up 0 bases, with 4 bases separating them. Germline values: CDR1 MNHEY, CDR2 SMNVEV (reference sequence).

The rearrangement links TRBV27 to TRBJ2-7; TRBD2 matches 11 bases. Losses at the gene ends were 2 bases for V and 2 bases for J; bases not matched to a gene: 5. CDR1 is MNHEY, CDR2 SMNVEV, per germline (reference sequence). CDR3 size: 16 residues. The CDR3 DNA reads TGTGCCAGCAGTTTAAGTCTAGCGGGAGGCACCTACGAGCAGTACTTC. This gives the protein CASSLSLAGGTYEQYF.

The chain is built from TRBV9 and TRBJ2-1; 9 bases map to TRBD2. CDR3 size: 16 residues. CDR1 is SGDLS, CDR2 YYNGEE, per germline. The ends lost 0 bases at V and 7 bases at J; junction bases unmatched: 8. As DNA, the CDR3 is TGTGCCAGCAGCGTAGCTCTGGCGGGAGGGAATAATGAGCAGTTCTTC. Protein sequence: CASSVALAGGNNEQFF.

The V gene is TRBV28, the J gene TRBJ1-1; 8 bases fit TRBD1. Germline CDR1 and CDR2: MDHEN and SYDVKM. Trimming took 3 bases from V and 5 from J; bases not matched to a gene: 5. CDR3 length equals 14 residues. The CDR3 sequence: CASSFLRGRTEAFF. The CDR3 DNA sequence: TGTGCCAGCAGTTTCCTCAGGGGGCGGACTGAAGCTTTCTTT. Complete variable domain (other parts from reference TRBV28 and TRBJ1-1): DVKVTQSSRYLVKRTGEKVFLECVQDMDHENMFWYRQDPGLGLRLIYFSYDVKMKEKGDIPEGYSVSREKKERFSLILESASTNQTSMYLCASSFLRGRTEAFFGQGTRLTVV.

The genes are TRBV6-5 and TRBJ2-7; D not resolved. Germline assignment: CDR1 MNHEY and CDR2 SVGAGI. The V and J ends lost 1 base and 6 bases respectively, with 7 bases between them. This CDR3 is built from 12 residues. For the CDR3, the DNA is TGTGCCAGCAGTTACTGGCCCCTCGAGCAGTACTTC. Translated: CASSYWPLEQYF.

The chain uses TRBV5-4 and TRBJ1-1; 7 nucleotides align to TRBD1. The CDR3 runs to 14 residues. Germline CDR1 and CDR2: SGHNT and YYREEE (reference sequence). V gave up 3 bases and J gave up 1 base; unmatched junction bases: 3. The CDR3 bases are TGTGCCAGCAGCTCGGGACAGAGGAACACTGAAGCTTTCTTT. Residues: CASSSGQRNTEAFF.

V is TRBV19 and J is TRBJ2-2; perhaps TRBD1 as D (6 bases). The CDR3 spans 17 residues. The V and J ends lost 7 bases and 2 bases respectively, with 20 bases between them. The V gene's germline CDR1 is LNHDA and CDR2 SQIVND (reference sequence). CDR3 protein: CASTHHGQNTNTGELFF. The CDR3, as DNA: TGTGCCAGTACCCACCATGGACAGAACACTAACACCGGGGAGCTGTTTTTT. Full variable domain (missing parts from reference TRBV19 and TRBJ2-2): DGGITQSPKYLFRKEGQNVTLSCEQNLNHDAMYWYRQDPGQGLRLIYYSQIVNDFQKGDIAEGYSVSREKKESFPLTVTSAQKNPTAFYLCASTHHGQNTNTGELFFGEGSRLTVL.

The chain has TRBV6-5 and TRBJ2-5; no clear D. The CDR3 length is 15 residues. Germline V gene data show CDR1 as MNHEY and CDR2 as SVGAGI. Trimming stripped 2 bases from V and 2 bases from J, with 12 bases between. This CDR3 is CASSYGQATQETQYF. CDR3 bases: TGTGCCAGCAGTTACGGGCAGGCAACTCAAGAGACCCAGTACTTC.

The chain links TRBV4-1 to TRBJ1-1; 9 nucleotides match TRBD1. Germline V gene data show CDR1 as MGHRA and CDR2 as YSYEKL. CDR3 length: 15 amino acids. V lost 3 bases and J lost 5; bases outside the gene matches: 7. The CDR3 DNA reads TGCGCCAGCAGCCACCCCGGACAGGGGAAGACTGAAGCTTTCTTT. Translation gives CASSHPGQGKTEAFF.

This chain uses TRBV19 with TRBJ2-6, with D tentatively TRBD2 (7 bases). V was clipped by 1 base and J by 4 bases, with 11 bases between them. Germline-derived CDR1 and CDR2 are LNHDA and SQIVND (reference sequence). This CDR3 region has 16 residues. CDR3 bases: TGTGCCAGTAGTATAGTCGGGGGGCGAGGGGCCAACGTCCTGACTTTC. Translation gives CASSIVGGRGANVLTF.

The chain recombines TRBV9 with TRBJ2-3; D unresolved. The length of the CDR3 is 15 residues. Trimming pared 2 bases from V and 0 bases from J, leaving 10 bases between. Per the germline V gene, CDR1 is SGDLS and CDR2 is YYNGEE. CDR3 sequence: CASSVSIASTDTQYF. For the CDR3, the DNA is TGTGCCAGCAGCGTCAGCATAGCTAGCACAGATACGCAGTATTTT.

The V gene is TRBV10-1, the J gene TRBJ2-1, with D hard to call. CDR3 length: 15 residues. V dropped 0 bases and J dropped 8 bases, with 14 bases sitting between them. Germline lookup yields CDR1 WNHNN and CDR2 SYGVQD (reference sequence). The chain's CDR3 is CASSESLETLDEQFF. The DNA of the CDR3 is TGCGCCAGCAGTGAGTCATTGGAGACTCTCGATGAGCAGTTCTTC.

This clone appeared a single time. Written as DNA, the CDR3 is TGTGCCAGCAGTGATATAAAGTCCGAGGTGGAAGCTTTCTTT. Protein product: CASSDIKSEVEAFF. The rearrangement links TRBV6-1 to TRBJ1-1; D call uncertain. The germline V and J ends were trimmed by 3 bases and 8 bases, with 16 bases remaining between them. This CDR3 region has 14 residues. The germline V gene encodes CDR1 MNHNS and CDR2 SASEGT.

The chain combines TRBV9 with TRBJ1-3; D is uncertain. The CDR3 covers 14 residues. Trimming cost V 3 bases and J 0 bases, with 7 bases left between them. Looked up from germline, CDR1 is SGDLS and CDR2 is YYNGEE. The CDR3 protein is CASSATSSGNTIYF. DNA of the CDR3: TGTGCCAGCAGCGCCACAAGCTCTGGAAACACCATATATTTT.

The V call is TRBV7-8, the J call TRBJ1-5; TRBD1 agrees at 8 bases. Germline lookup yields CDR1 SGHVS and CDR2 FQNEAQ. Trimming removed 1 base from V and 3 bases from J; junction bases left unmatched: 5. There are 16 residues in the CDR3. The CDR3 spells CASSLEAGGVNQPQHF. CDR3 DNA: TGTGCCAGCAGCTTAGAGGCAGGGGGCGTCAATCAGCCCCAGCATTTT.

This clone was recorded only once. The chain uses TRBV6-5 and TRBJ1-1, with no clear D. The V gene lost 7 bases and the J gene lost 1 base, with 7 bases spanning the gap. The CDR3 covers 12 residues. Germline assignment: CDR1 MNHEY and CDR2 SVGAGI. As DNA, the CDR3 is TGTGCCAGCATGAGGCGGAACACTGAAGCTTTCTTT. Amino acid sequence: CASMRRNTEAFF.

V gene TRBV5-1 combines with J gene TRBJ2-5; D unclear. The V end was cut by 3 bases, the J end by 5 bases, with 11 bases between. CDR1 and CDR2 from the germline V gene are SGHRS and YFSETQ. CDR3 size: 13 residues. The CDR3 DNA is TGCGCCAGCAGCTCCTCCGGTTGGGAGACCCAGTACTTC. Its translation is CASSSSGWETQYF.

This chain links TRBV5-1 with TRBJ2-7; D is perhaps TRBD1 (5 bases). The CDR3 has 14 amino acids. Trimming left V 3 bases short and J 5 bases short, with 15 bases between. Germline-derived CDR1 and CDR2 are SGHRS and YFSETQ. The CDR3 DNA reads as TGCGCCAGCAGCTCCCGGTCAGGGCTGAACGAGCAGTACTTC. Its protein is CASSSRSGLNEQYF.

This clone was found once. The chain employs TRBV18 and TRBJ2-2; 9 nucleotides agree with TRBD2. Germline V gene lookup returns CDR1 KGHSH and CDR2 LQKENI. This CDR3 contains 15 residues. V lost 2 bases and J lost 6; bases outside the gene matches: 4. The CDR3 protein is CASSPDLAGPGELFF. CDR3 sequence (DNA): TGTGCCAGCTCACCAGACCTAGCGGGACCCGGGGAGCTGTTTTTT.

The chain employs TRBV30 and TRBJ2-7; D is possibly TRBD2 (6 bases). The V end was cut by 2 bases, the J end by 2 bases, with 16 bases between. The CDR3 is 15 amino acids. Per the germline V gene, CDR1 is GTSNPN and CDR2 is SVGIG (reference sequence). The DNA of the CDR3 is TGTGCCTGGAGTCTGGGGGGTTTGAGGACCTACGAGCAGTACTTC. Amino acid sequence: CAWSLGGLRTYEQYF.

This clone came up once. The chain is built from TRBV7-8 and TRBJ2-5; 7 bases agree with TRBD1. Losses at the gene ends were 6 bases for V and 4 bases for J; bases not matched to a gene: 8. This CDR3 has 14 residues. The germline V gene encodes CDR1 SGHVS and CDR2 FQNEAQ. CDR3 amino acids: CASRGPYRGETQYF. CDR3 nucleotides: TGTGCCAGCAGAGGCCCCTACAGGGGAGAGACCCAGTACTTC.

This chain links TRBV3-1 (or the pseudogene TRBV3-2) with TRBJ1-5; 7 nucleotides agree with TRBD1. Germline values: CDR1 LGHDT, CDR2 YNNKEL (reference sequence). Trimming cost V 1 base and J 5 bases; bases outside gene matches: 5. CDR3 length equals 15 residues. CDR3 protein: CASSQGTGGYQPQHF. The CDR3, as DNA: TGTGCCAGCAGCCAAGGGACAGGAGGGTATCAGCCCCAGCATTTT.

This clone was seen a single time. The chain links TRBV7-9 to TRBJ2-7, with TRBD2 as a possible D gene (6 bases). CDR3 length: 15 amino acids. The V gene's germline CDR1 is SEHNR and CDR2 FQNEAQ (reference sequence). Trimming removed 1 base at V and 1 base at J, with 11 bases between. The CDR3 sequence: CASSLDAGPSYEQYF. CDR3 DNA sequence: TGTGCCAGCAGCTTAGACGCGGGGCCATCCTACGAGCAGTACTTC.